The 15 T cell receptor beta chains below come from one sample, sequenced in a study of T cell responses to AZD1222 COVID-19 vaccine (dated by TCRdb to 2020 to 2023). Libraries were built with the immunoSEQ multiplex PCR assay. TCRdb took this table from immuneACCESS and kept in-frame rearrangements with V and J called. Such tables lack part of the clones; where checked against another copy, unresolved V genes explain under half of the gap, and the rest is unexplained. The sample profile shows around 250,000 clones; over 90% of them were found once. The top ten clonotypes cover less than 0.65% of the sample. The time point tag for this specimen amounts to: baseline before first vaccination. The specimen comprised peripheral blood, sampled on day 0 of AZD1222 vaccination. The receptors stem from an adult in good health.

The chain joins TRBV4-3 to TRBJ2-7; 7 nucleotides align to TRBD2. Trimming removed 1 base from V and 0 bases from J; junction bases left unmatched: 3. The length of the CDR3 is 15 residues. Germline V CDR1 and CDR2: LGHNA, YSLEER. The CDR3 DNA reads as TGCGCCAGCAGCCAAGGGTGGGAGGGCTCCTACGAGCAGTACTTC. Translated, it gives CASSQGWEGSYEQYF.

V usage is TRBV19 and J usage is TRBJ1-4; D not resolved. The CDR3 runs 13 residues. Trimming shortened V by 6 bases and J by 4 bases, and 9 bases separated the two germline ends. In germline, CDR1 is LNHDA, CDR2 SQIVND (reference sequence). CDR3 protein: CASRDVGNEKLFF. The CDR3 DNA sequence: TGTGCCAGTAGGGACGTAGGTAATGAAAAACTGTTTTTT.

For the CDR3, the DNA is TGTGCCAGCAGCGTAGAGGGGGGGAATTCACCCCTCCACTTT. It translates to CASSVEGGNSPLHF. V is TRBV9 and J is TRBJ1-6; D may be TRBD1 (6 bases). The CDR3 extends over 14 amino acids. Trimming cost V 0 bases and J 7 bases, with 8 bases left between them. Germline V CDR1 and CDR2: SGDLS, YYNGEE.

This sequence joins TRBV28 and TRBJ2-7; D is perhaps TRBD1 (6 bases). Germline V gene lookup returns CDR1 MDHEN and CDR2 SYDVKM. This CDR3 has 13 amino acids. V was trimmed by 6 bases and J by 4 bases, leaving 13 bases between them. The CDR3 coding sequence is TGTGCCAGCAGAGGGGGTTCAACTTACGAGCAGTACTTC. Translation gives CASRGGSTYEQYF.

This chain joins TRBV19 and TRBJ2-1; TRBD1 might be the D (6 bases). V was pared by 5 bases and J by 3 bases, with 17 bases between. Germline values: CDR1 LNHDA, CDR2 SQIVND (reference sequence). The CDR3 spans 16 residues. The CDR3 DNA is TGTGCCAGTAGTGGTTGGCGACAGGTCAGCTACAATGAGCAGTTCTTC. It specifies CASSGWRQVSYNEQFF.

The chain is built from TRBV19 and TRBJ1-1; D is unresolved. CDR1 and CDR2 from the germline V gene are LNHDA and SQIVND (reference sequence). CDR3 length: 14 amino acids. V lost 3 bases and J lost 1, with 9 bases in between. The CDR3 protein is CASSIVGRNTEAFF. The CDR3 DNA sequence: TGTGCCAGTAGTATTGTCGGCAGGAACACTGAAGCTTTCTTT.

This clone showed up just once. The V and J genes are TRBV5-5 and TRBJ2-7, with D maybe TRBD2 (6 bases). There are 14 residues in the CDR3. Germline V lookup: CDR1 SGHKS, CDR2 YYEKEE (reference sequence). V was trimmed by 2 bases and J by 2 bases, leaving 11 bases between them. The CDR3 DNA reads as TGTGCCAGCAGCTTCGGGACTCTCCCCTACGAGCAGTACTTC. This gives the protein CASSFGTLPYEQYF.

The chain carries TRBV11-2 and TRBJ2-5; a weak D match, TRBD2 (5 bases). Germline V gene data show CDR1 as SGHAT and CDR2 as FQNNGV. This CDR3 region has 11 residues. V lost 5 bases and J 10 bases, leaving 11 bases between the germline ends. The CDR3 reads CASSTEGFQYF. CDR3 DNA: TGTGCCAGCAGCACCGAGGGTTTCCAGTACTTC.

The CDR3 DNA reads as TGCGCCAGCAGTCAAACCCTCGGGACAGCTACTGAAGCTTTCTTT. Its protein is CASSQTLGTATEAFF. This chain uses TRBV10-1 with TRBJ1-1; 7 nucleotides match TRBD1. The V gene end was trimmed by 5 bases and the J gene end by 5 bases; junction bases not matched to a gene: 11. CDR3 length: 15 residues. The germline gives CDR1 WNHNN, CDR2 SYGVQD (reference sequence).

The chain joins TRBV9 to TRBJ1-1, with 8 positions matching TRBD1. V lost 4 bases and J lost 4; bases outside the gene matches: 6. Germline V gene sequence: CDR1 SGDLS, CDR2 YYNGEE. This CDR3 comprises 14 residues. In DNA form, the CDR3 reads TGTGCCAGCAGCTCCCAGGGGGCGTTCACTGAAGCTTTCTTT. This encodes CASSSQGAFTEAFF.

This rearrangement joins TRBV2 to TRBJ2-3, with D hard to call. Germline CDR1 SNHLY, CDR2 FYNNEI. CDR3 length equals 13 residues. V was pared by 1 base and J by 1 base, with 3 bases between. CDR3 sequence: CASSEERTDTQYF. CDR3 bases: TGTGCCAGCAGTGAAGAGCGCACAGATACGCAGTATTTT.

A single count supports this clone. The CDR3 nucleotides read TGTGCCAGCAGCTTAGATCCGGGGGCAACGCCGGATGAGCAGTTCTTC. Protein: CASSLDPGATPDEQFF. The genes are TRBV7-9 and TRBJ2-1; D might be TRBD1 or TRBD2, each matching 6 bases. V lost 1 base and J 8 bases, leaving 18 bases between the germline ends. In germline, CDR1 is SEHNR, CDR2 FQNEAQ (reference sequence). The CDR3 is made up of 16 amino acids. Full variable domain (rest looked up from reference TRBV7-9 and TRBJ2-1): DTGVSQNPRHKITKRGQNVTFRCDPISEHNRLYWYRQTLGQGPEFLTYFQNEAQLEKSRLLSDRFSAERPKGSFSTLEIQRTEQGDSAMYLCASSLDPGATPDEQFFGPGTRLTVL.

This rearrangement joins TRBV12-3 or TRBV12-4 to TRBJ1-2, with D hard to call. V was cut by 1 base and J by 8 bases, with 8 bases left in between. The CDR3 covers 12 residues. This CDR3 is CASSLGLGGYTF. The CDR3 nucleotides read TGTGCCAGCAGTTTAGGGCTGGGGGGCTACACCTTC.

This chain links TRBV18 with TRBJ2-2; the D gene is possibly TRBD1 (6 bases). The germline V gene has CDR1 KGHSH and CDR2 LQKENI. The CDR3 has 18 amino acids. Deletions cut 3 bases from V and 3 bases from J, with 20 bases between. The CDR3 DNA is TGTGCCAGCTCACCGCGACAGGTATCAACCACGTACACCGGGGAGCTGTTTTTT. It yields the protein CASSPRQVSTTYTGELFF.

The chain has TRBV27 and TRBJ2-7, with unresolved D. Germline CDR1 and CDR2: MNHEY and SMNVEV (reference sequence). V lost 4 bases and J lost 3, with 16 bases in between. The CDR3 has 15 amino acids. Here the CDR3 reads CASSSSPQSLYEQYF. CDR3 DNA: TGTGCCAGCAGTTCCTCCCCGCAATCCCTCTACGAGCAGTACTTC.